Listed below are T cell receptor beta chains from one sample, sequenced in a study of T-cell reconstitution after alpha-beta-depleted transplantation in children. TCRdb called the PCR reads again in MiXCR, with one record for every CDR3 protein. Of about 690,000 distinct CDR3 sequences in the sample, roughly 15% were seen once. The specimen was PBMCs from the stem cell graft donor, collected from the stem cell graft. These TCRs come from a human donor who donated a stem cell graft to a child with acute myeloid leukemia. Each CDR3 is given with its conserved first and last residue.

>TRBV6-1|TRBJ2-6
CASRGTGANVLTF
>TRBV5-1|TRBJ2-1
CASSLANSGGYNEQFF
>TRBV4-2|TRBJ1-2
CASSKMGYGYTF
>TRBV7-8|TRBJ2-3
CASSFMTSGGVDTQYF
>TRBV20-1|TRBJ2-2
CSARPSVANTGELFF
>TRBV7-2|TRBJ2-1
CASSVWTGDDEQFF
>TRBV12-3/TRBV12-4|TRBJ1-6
CASRSQGGRLGSLHF
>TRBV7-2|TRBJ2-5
CASSSMGHLGETQYF
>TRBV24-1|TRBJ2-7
CATSETTGAYEQYF
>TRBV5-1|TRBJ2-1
CASSGTGLPDRSYNEQFF
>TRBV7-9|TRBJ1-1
CASRGSGQNTEAFF
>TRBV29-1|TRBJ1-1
CSVEATENTEAFF
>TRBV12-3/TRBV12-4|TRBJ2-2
CASRETNTGELFF
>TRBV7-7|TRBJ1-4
CASSPGGSSEKLFF
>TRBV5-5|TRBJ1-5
CASSLVLTGNQPQHF
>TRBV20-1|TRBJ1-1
CSANGQGDTEAFF
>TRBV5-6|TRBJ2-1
CASRYETGENEQFF
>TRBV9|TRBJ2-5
CASSVDASGQETQYF
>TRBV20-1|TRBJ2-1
CSAPLPSYNEQFF
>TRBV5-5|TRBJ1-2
CASSLEQGAYGYTF
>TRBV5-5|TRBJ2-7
CASSLVGMGYEQYF
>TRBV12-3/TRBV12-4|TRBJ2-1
CASSGAGENEQFF
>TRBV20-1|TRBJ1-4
CSADGGGANEKLFF
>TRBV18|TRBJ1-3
CASSPEAGNTIYF
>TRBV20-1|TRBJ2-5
CSARPGPRETQYF
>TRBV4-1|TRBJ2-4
CASSQSGVAKNIQYF
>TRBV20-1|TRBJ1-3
CSARDFSSSGNTIYF
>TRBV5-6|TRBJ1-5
CASSSSVRSGNQPQHF
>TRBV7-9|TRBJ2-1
CASSFPGHRTYNEQFF
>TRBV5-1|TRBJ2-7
CASSRDMREQYF
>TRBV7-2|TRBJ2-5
CASSLARGNHETQYF
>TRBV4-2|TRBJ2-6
CASSRFGTAPTGANVLTF
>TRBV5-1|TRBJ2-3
CASSLNGQGATDTQYF
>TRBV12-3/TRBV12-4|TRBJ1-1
CASSPNTRTEAFF
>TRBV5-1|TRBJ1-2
CASSLGAVVANYGYTF
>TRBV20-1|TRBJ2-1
CSAGRLGDEQFF
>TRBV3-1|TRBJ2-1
CASSQSGQAQFF
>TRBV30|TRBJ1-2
CAWSVRLTAYGYTF
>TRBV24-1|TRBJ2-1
CATSDWRTSGGNNDQFF
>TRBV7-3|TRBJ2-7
CASSFAAGTGYEQYF